The T cell receptor beta chain described here comes from a study of memory CD4+ T cells and cytomegalovirus serostatus. Study context: Of the healthy Belgian adults, 9 were CMV seropositive and 24 seronegative.

In the study's own analysis: Out-of-frame sequences were removed, leaving a few million distinct TCRbeta sequences. The assay was immunoSEQ multiplex PCR, and TCRdb's table has in-frame clones only and misses some. Clone size and the V and J calls come from that table; the DNA yielded D and trimming. The repertoire holds about 59,000 clones, with over 60% as singletons. The sort gate was single viable CD3+CD4+CD8-CD45RO+ cells for memory CD4+ T cells. Germline V gene data show CDR1 as GTSNPN and CDR2 as SVGIG (reference sequence). V was trimmed by 4 bases and J by 6 bases, leaving 10 bases between them. The CDR3 runs 12 residues.

Sequencing used memory CD4+ T cells from blood. This chain uses TRBV30 with TRBJ2-1, with a tentative D call TRBD1 (6 bases). The TCR was taken from an adult in good health and CMV-seronegative. Some clones in this sample may be carry-over from other donors' samples. The CDR3 bases are TGTGCCTGGACCGGCAGGGGCAATGAGCAGTTCTTC. The encoded protein is CAWTGRGNEQFF.